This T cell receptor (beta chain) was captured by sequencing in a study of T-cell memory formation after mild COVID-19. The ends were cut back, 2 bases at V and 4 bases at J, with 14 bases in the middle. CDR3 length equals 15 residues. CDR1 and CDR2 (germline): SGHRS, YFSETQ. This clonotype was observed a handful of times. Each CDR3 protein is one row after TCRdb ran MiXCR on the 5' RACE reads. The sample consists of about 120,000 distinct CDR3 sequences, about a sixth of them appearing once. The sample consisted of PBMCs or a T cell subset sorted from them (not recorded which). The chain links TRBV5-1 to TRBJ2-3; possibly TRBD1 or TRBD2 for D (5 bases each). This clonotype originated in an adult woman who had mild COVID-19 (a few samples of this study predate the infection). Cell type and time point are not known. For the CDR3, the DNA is TGCGCCAGCAGCTTTGGGGACGACAGCGCAGATACGCAGTATTTT. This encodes CASSFGDDSADTQYF.